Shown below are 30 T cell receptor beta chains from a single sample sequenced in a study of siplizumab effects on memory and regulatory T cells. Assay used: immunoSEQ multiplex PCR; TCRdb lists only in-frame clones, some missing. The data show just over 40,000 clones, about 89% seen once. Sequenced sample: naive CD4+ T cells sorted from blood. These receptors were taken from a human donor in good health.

CDR3: CASSEGGLATQFF. The CDR3 DNA reads as TGTGCCAGCAGTGAAGGGGGACTAGCGACGCAGTTCTTC. The chain joins TRBV6-1 to TRBJ2-1, with 10 bases matching TRBD2. The J segment lost 12 bases and the V segment lost 1 base, leaving 3 bases of the junction unmatched. Germline V gene data show CDR1 as MNHNS and CDR2 as SASEGT. The CDR3 has 13 amino acids.

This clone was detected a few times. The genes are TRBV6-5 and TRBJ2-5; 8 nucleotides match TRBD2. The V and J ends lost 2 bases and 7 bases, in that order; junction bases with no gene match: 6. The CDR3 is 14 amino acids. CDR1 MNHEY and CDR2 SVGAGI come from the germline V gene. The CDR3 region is CASSYLSGTGTQYF. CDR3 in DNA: TGTGCCAGCAGTTACCTTAGCGGGACGGGGACCCAGTACTTC.

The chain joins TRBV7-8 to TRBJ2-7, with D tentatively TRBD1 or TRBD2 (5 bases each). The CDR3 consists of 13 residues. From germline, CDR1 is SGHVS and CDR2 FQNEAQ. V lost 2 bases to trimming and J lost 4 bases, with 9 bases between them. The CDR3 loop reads CASSLSGRYEQYF. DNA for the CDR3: TGTGCCAGCAGCTTATCGGGGCGTTACGAGCAGTACTTC.

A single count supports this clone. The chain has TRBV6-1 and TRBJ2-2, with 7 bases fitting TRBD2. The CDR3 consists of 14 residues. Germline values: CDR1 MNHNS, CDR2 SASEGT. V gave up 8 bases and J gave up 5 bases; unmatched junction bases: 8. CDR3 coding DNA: TGTGCCAGCGTCTCGCGGGGGAAGACCGGGGAGCTGTTTTTT. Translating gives CASVSRGKTGELFF.

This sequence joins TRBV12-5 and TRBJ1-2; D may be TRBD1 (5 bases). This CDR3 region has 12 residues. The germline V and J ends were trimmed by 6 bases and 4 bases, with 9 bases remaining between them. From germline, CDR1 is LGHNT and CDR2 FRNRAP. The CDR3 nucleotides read TGTGCTAGTGGGGGGCGGGGCTATGGCTACACCTTC. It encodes CASGGRGYGYTF.

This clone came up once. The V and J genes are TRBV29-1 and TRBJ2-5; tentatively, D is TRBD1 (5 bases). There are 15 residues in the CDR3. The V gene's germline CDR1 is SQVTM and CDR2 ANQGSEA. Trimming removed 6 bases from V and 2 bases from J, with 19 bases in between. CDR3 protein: CSVAAPGHKQETQYF. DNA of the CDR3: TGCAGCGTAGCTGCTCCTGGACACAAGCAAGAGACCCAGTACTTC.

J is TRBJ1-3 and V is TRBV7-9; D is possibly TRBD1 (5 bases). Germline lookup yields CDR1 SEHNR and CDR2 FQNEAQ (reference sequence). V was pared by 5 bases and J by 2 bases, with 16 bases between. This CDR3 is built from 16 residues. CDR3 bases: TGTGCCAGCAGCCTGGATGGGGGGATCACTGGAAACACCATATATTTT. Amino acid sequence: CASSLDGGITGNTIYF.

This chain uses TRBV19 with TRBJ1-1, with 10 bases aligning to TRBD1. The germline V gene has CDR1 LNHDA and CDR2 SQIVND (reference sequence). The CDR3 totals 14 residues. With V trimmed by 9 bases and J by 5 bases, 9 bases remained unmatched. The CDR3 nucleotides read TGTGCCAGAGAGGGACAGGGGCTATGGACTGAAGCTTTCTTT. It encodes CAREGQGLWTEAFF.

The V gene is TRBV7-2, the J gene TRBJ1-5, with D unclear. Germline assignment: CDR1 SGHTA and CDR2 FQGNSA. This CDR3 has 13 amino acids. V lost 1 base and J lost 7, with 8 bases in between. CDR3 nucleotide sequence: TGTGCCAGCAGCTTAGTTGGTGGCCAGCCCCAGCATTTT. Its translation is CASSLVGGQPQHF.

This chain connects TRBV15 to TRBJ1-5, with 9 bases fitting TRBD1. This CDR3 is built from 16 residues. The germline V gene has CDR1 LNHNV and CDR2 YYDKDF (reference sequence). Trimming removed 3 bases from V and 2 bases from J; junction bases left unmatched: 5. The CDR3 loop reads CATSRSTGGGNQPQHF. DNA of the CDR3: TGTGCCACCAGCAGGTCGACAGGGGGGGGCAATCAGCCCCAGCATTTT.

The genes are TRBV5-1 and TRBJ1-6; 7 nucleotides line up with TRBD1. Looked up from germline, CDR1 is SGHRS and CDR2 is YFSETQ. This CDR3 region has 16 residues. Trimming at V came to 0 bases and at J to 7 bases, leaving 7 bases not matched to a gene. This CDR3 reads CASSLGGRGTNSPLHF. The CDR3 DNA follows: TGCGCCAGCAGCTTGGGGGGCAGGGGGACGAATTCACCCCTCCACTTT.

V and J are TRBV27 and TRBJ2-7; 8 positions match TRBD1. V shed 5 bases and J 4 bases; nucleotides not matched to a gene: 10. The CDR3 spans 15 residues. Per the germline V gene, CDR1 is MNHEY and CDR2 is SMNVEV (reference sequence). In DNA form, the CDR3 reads TGTGCCAGCAGTCGAAGGACAGGGCCCACTTACGAGCAGTACTTC. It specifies CASSRRTGPTYEQYF.

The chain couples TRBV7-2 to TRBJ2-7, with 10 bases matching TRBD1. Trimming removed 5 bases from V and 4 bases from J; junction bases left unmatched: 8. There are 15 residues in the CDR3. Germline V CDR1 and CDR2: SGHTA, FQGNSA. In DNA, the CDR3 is TGTGCCAGCAGCCCCGACAGGGGGCTCACATACGAGCAGTACTTC. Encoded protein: CASSPDRGLTYEQYF.

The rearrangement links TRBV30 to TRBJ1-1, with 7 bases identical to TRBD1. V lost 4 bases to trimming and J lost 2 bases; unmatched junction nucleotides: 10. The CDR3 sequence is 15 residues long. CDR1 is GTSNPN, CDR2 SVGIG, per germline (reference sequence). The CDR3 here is CAWIRQGVVNTEAFF. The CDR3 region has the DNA TGTGCCTGGATAAGGCAGGGGGTGGTAAACACTGAAGCTTTCTTT. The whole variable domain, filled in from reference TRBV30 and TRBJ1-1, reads SQTIHQWPATLVQPVGSPLSLECTVEGTSNPNLYWYRQAAGRGLQLLFYSVGIGQISSEVPQNLSASRPQDRQFILSSKKLLLSDSGFYLCAWIRQGVVNTEAFFGQGTRLTVV.

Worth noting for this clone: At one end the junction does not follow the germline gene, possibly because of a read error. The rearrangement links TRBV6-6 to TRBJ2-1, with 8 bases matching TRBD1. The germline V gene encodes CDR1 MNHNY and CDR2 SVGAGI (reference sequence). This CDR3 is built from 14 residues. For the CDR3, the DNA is TGTGCCAGCAGTTACCAATCCTGGGACAGGAGTTTGGTCTTC. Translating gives CASSYQSWDRSLVF.

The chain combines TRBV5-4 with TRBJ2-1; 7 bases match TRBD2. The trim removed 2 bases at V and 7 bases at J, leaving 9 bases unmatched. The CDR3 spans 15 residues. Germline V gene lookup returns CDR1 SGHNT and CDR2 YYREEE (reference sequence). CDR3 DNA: TGTGCCAGCAGCTTAACAGTGGGAGGGAGGAATGAGCAGTTCTTC. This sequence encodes CASSLTVGGRNEQFF.

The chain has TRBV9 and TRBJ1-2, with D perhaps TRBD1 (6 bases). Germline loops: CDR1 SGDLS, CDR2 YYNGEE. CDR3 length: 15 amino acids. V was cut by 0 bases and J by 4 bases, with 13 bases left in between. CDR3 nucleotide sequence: TGTGCCAGCAGCGTAGTCGTGTCGGGGGCCTATGGCTACACCTTC. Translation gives CASSVVVSGAYGYTF.

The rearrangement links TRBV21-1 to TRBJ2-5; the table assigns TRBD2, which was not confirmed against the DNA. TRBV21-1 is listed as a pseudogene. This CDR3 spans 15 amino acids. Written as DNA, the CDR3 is TGTGCCAGCAGCAAAGCGGGCGAGGGCCGAGAGACCCAGTACTTC. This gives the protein CASSKAGEGRETQYF.

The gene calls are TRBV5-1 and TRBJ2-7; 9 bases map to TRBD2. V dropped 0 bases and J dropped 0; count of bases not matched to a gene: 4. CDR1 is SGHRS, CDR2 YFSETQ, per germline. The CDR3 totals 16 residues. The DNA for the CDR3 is TGCGCCAGCAGCTTGGTCAGTAGCGGGAGCTCCTACGAGCAGTACTTC. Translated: CASSLVSSGSSYEQYF.

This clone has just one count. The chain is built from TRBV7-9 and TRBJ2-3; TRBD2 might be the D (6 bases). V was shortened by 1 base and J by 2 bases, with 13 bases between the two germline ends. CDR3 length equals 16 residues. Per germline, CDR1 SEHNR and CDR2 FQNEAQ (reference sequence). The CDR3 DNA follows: TGTGCCAGCAGCTTAGGGAGGGTAGAACTCACAGATACGCAGTATTTT. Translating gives CASSLGRVELTDTQYF.

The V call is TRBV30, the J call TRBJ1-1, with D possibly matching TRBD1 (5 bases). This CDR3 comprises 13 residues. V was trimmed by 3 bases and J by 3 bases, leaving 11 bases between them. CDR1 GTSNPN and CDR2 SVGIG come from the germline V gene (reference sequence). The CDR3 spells CAWSGGRDTEAFF. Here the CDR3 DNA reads TGTGCCTGGAGCGGGGGGAGGGACACTGAAGCTTTCTTT.

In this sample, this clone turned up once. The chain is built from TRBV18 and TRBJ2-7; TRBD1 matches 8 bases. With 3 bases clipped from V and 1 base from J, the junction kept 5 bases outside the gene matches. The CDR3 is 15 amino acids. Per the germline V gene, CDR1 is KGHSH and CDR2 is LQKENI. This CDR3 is CASSPGTGPSYEQYF. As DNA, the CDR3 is TGTGCCAGCTCACCGGGGACAGGACCATCCTACGAGCAGTACTTC.

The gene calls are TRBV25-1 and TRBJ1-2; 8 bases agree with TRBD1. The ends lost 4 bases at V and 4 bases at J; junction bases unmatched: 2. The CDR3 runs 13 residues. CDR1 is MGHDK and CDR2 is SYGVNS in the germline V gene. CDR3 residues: CASSAQGAYGYTF. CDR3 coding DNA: TGTGCCAGCAGTGCCCAGGGGGCCTATGGCTACACCTTC.

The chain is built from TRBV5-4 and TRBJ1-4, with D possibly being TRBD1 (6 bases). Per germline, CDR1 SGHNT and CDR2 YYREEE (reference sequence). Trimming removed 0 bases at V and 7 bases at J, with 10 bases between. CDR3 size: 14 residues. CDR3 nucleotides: TGTGCCAGCAGCTTGGGGGGGGGCACTGAAAAACTGTTTTTT. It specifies CASSLGGGTEKLFF. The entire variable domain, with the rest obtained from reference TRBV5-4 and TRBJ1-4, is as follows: ETGVTQSPTHLIKTRGQQVTLRCSSQSGHNTVSWYQQALGQGPQFIFQYYREEENGRGNFPPRFSGLQFPNYSSELNVNALELDDSALYLCASSLGGGTEKLFFGSGTQLSVL.

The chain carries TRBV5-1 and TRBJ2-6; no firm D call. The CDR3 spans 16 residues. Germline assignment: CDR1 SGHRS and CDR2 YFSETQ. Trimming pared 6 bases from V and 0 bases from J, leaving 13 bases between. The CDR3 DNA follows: TGCGCCAGCACGGAGACGGTTAGCTCTGGGGCCAACGTCCTGACTTTC. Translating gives CASTETVSSGANVLTF.

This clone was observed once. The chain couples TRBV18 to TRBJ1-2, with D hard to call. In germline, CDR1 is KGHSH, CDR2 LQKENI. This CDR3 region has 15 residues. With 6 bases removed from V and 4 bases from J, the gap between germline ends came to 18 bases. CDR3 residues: CASSPPAGRTYGYTF. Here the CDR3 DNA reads TGTGCCAGCTCCCCCCCCGCAGGAAGGACCTATGGCTACACCTTC. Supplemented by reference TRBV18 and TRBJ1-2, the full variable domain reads NAGVMQNPRHLVRRRGQEARLRCSPMKGHSHVYWYRQLPEEGLKFMVYLQKENIIDESGMPKERFSAEFPKEGPSILRIQQVVRGDSAAYFCASSPPAGRTYGYTFGSGTRLTVV.

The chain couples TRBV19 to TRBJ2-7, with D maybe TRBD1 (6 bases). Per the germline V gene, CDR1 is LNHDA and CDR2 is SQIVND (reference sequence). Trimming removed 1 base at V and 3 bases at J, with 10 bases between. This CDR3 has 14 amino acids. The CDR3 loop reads CASSIARGSYEQYF. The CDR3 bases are TGTGCCAGTAGTATAGCCAGGGGAAGCTACGAGCAGTACTTC.

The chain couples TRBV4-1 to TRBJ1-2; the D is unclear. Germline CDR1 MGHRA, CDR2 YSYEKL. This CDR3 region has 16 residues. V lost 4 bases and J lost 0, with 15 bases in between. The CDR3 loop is CASSPYIAIPNYGYTF. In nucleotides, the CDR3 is TGCGCCAGCAGCCCGTACATAGCGATTCCTAACTATGGCTACACCTTC.

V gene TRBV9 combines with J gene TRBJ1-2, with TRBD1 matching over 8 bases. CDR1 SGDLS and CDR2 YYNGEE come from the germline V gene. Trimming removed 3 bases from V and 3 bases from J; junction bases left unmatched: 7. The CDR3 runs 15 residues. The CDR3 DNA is TGTGCCAGCAGCGCAGACAGGGGCGGATACTATGGCTACACCTTC. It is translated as CASSADRGGYYGYTF.

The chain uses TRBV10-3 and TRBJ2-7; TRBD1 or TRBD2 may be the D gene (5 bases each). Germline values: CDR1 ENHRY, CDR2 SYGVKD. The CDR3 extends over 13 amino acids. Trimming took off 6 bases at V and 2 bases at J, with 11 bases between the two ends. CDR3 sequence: CAIRGDSTYEQYF. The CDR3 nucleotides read TGTGCCATCAGGGGAGACAGCACCTACGAGCAGTACTTC.